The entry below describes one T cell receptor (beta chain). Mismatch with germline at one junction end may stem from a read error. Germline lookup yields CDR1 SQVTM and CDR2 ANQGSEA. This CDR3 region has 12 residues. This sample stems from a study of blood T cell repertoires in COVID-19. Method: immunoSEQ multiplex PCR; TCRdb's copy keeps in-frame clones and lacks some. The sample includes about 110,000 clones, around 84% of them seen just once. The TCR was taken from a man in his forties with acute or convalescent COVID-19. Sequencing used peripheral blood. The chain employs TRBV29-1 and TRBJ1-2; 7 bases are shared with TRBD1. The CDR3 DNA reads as TGCAGCCTTGAGAGAGGGGGCTCTGGCTACACCTTC. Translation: CSLERGGSGYTF. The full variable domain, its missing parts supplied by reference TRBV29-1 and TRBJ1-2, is SAVISQKPSRDICQRGTSLTIQCQVDSQVTMMFWYRQQPGQSLTLIATANQGSEATYESGFVIDKFPISRPNLTFSTLTVSNMSPEDSSIYLCSLERGGSGYTFGSGTRLTVV.